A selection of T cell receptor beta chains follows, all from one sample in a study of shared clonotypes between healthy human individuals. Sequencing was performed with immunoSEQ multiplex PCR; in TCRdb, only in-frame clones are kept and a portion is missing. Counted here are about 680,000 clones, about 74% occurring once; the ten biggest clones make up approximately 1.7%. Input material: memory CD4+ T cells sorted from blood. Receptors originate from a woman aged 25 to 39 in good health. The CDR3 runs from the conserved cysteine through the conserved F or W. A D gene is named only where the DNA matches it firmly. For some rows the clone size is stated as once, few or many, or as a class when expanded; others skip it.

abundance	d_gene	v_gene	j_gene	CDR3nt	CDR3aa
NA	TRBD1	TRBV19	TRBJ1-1	TGTGCCAGTAAACAGGGACAGGGAGAGGTCGAAGCTTTCTTT	CASKQGQGEVEAFF
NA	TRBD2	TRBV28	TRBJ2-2	TGTGCCAGCAACCCCCAAATAGCGGGAGTCGCCGGGGAGCTGTTTTTT	CASNPQIAGVAGELFF
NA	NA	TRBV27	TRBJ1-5	TGTGCCAGCAGTGGTGAGTTGGATAGCAATCAGCCCCAGCATTTT	CASSGELDSNQPQHF
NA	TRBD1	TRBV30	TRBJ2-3	TGTGCCTGGAGTGTAGAGAGACCCTGGACAGGACCAAGCACAGATACGCAGTATTTT	CAWSVERPWTGPSTDTQYF
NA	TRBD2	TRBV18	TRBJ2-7	TGTGCCAGCTCACCAGCGGGAGTGAACTACGAGCAGTACTTC	CASSPAGVNYEQYF
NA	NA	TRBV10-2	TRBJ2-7	TGCGCCAGCCGTTCGGGGGTGGGGGGCCCCTACGAGCAGTACTTC	CASRSGVGGPYEQYF
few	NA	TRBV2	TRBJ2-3	TGTGCCAGCAGTCTGCTAGTATCATCAGATACGCAGTATTTT	CASSLLVSSDTQYF
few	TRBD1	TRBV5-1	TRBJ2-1	TGCGCCAGCAGCCGGGACAGTAATGAGCAGTTCTTC	CASSRDSNEQFF
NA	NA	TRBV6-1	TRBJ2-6	TGTGCCAGCAGTAGGGAGTCTGGGGCCAACGTCCTGACTTTC	CASSRESGANVLTF
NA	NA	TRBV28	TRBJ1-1	TGTGCCAGCAGTTTAAGGGGCTTCGGGGTCGCTTTCTTT	CASSLRGFGVAFF
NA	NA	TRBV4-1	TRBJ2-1	TGCGCCAGCAGCCAGTACCATCGGTTTAGCTCCTACAATGAGCAGTTCTTC	CASSQYHRFSSYNEQFF
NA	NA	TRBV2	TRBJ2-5	TGTGCCAGCACCCCGGGTCCCTTAAAGACTGCCCAAGAGACCCAGTACTTC	CASTPGPLKTAQETQYF
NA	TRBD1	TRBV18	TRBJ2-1	TGTGCCAGCTCACCGAGGACAGGCCTTGGGGATGAGCAGTTCTTC	CASSPRTGLGDEQFF
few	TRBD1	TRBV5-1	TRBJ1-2	TGCGCCAGCAGCTTGGTTACAGGGGGCTTACAGGGGGCCCCCGGCGGTAACTATGGCTACACCTTC	CASSLVTGGLQGAPGGNYGYTF
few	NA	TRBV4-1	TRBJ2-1	TGCGCCAGCAGCCAAGATAGAGCAAATCACAATGAGCAGTTCTTC	CASSQDRANHNEQFF
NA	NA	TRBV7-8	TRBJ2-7	TGTGCCAGCAGCTCGGAGGGGAGAGGGGACATCTCCTACGAGCAGTACTTC	CASSSEGRGDISYEQYF
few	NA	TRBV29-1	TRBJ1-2	TGCAGCGTTGTTATGGTGTTTGGGGGCTACACCTTC	CSVVMVFGGYTF
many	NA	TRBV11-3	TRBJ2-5	TGTGCCAGCAGCTTAGGAAACCTCCCCGGAGAGACCCAGTACTTC	CASSLGNLPGETQYF
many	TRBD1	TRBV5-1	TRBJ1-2	TGCGCCAGCAGCTCGGGCCGGGACAGTGGAGGCTACACCTTC	CASSSGRDSGGYTF
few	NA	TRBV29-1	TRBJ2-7	TGCAGCGTTGAATCTGTTAGAAAGCAGTACTTC	CSVESVRKQYF
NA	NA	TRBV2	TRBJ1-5	TGTGCCAGCAGTGAAAGAGATAGGACAGTGGGCAATCAGCCCCAGCATTTT	CASSERDRTVGNQPQHF
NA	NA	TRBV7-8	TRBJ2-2	TGTGCCAGCAGCTTAACCATCACCGGGGAGCTGTTTTTT	CASSLTITGELFF
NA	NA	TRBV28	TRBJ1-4	TGTGCCAGCAGTTCCCAGCCTAATGAAAAACTGTTTTTT	CASSSQPNEKLFF
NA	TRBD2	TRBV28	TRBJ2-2	TGTGCCAGCAGTCAACAGCGGGATTTAGGGGAGCTGTTTTTT	CASSQQRDLGELFF
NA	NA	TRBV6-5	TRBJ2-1	TGTGCCAGCACCACGCAGGGCGATGAGCAGTTCTTC	CASTTQGDEQFF
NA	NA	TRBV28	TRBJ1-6	TGTGCCAGCAGTTCAGGACAGCGGTCCTATAATTCACCCCTCCACTTT	CASSSGQRSYNSPLHF
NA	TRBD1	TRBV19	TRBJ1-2	TGTGCCAGTAGGGGGACAGTCTATGGCTACACCTTC	CASRGTVYGYTF
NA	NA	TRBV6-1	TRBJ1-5	TGTGCCAGCAGTGTTGGGAGAGCATATAGCAATCAGCCCCAGCATTTT	CASSVGRAYSNQPQHF
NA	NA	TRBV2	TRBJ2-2	TGTGCCAGCAGTGTCGAACTAATAACCGGGGAGCTGTTTTTT	CASSVELITGELFF
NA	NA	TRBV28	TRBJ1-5	TGTGCCAGCAGCATCCCCGCCAGGGGAAGTCAGCCCCAGCATTTT	CASSIPARGSQPQHF
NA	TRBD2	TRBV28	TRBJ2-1	TGTGCCAGCAGTGGGGGAGTGGGAGGGACTAGCGGGAGCTCCTACAATGAGCAGTTCTTC	CASSGGVGGTSGSSYNEQFF
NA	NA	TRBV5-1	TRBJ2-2	TGCGCCAGCAGCACTAAAGGGACCGGGGAGCTGTTTTTT	CASSTKGTGELFF
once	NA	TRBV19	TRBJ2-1	TGTGCCAGTAGTTATCAGGGAGAGCAGTTCTTC	CASSYQGEQFF
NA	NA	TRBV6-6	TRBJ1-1	TGTGCCAGCAGCCCCTTATTCTCGGGCACTGAAGCTTTCTTT	CASSPLFSGTEAFF
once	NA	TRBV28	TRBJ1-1	TGTGCCAGCAAGGGGGGCACTGAAGCTTTCTTT	CASKGGTEAFF
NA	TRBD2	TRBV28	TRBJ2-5	TGTGCCAGCAGTTTACTAGCGGGAGCACAAGAGACCCAGTACTTC	CASSLLAGAQETQYF
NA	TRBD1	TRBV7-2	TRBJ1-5	TGTGCCAGCAGCTTTGGCAGGGGGGAGGGTCAGCCCCAGCATTTT	CASSFGRGEGQPQHF
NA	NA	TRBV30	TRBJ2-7	TGTGCCTGGAGTGTATTAGCCTACGAGCAGTACTTC	CAWSVLAYEQYF
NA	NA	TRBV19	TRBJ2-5	TGTGCCAGTAGTAAGGGCAGTTCGGAGACCCAGTACTTC	CASSKGSSETQYF
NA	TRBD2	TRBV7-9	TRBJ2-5	TGTGCCAGCAGCCTGAGGACTAGCGGGAGTTTACGAGAGACCCAGTACTTC	CASSLRTSGSLRETQYF
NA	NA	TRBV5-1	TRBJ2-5	TGCGCCAGCCGGGCTTTGGAGACCCAGTACTTC	CASRALETQYF
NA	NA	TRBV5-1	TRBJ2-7	TGCGCCAGCAGCTTGGGTGGGACGGGTGTGTACGAGCAGTACTTC	CASSLGGTGVYEQYF